This entry lists 19 T cell receptor beta chains sequenced from one sample in a study of blood T cells in healthy people across ages. A sample-barcoded 5' primer and a J-beta primer mix were used in a second PCR of roughly 7 to 11 cycles. TCRdb re-called the 5' RACE reads with MiXCR, one entry per CDR3 protein. The sample lists about 1 million distinct CDR3 sequences, 35% to 55% occurring once. Sequenced: blood. The receptors were sampled from a woman in her fifties or sixties in good health.

CDR3 sequence: CSARGGGGSIYEQYF. The CDR3 bases are TGCAGTGCTAGAGGCGGGGGAGGGAGTATCTACGAGCAGTACTTC. V is TRBV20-1 and J is TRBJ2-7; 7 nucleotides line up with TRBD2. This CDR3 has 15 residues. With 1 base clipped from V and 3 bases from J, the junction kept 9 bases outside the gene matches. Looked up from germline, CDR1 is DFQATT and CDR2 is SNEGSKA (reference sequence).

V usage is TRBV28 and J usage is TRBJ2-4, with D maybe TRBD1 (6 bases). The J call may be faulty, since TRBJ2-7 better matches the DNA end. The V gene's germline CDR1 is MDHEN and CDR2 SYDVKM. CDR3 size: 15 residues. The CDR3 sequence: CASSSEGVLSYEQYF. The CDR3 DNA is TGTGCCAGCAGTTCCGAGGGGGTCCTTTCCTACGAGCAGTACTTC.

This chain connects TRBV28 to TRBJ2-7, with D possibly TRBD1 on 5 matching bases. V gave up 1 base and J gave up 5 bases, with 12 bases separating them. CDR3 length: 14 residues. The germline V gene has CDR1 MDHEN and CDR2 SYDVKM. The CDR3 protein is CASSLFSRVDEQYF. The CDR3 DNA reads as TGTGCCAGCAGTTTATTTTCCAGGGTCGACGAGCAGTACTTC.

This clonotype was found once. This chain joins TRBV20-1 and TRBJ2-1; TRBD2 might be the D (5 bases). The V end was cut by 3 bases, the J end by 5 bases, with 11 bases between. Germline V gene data show CDR1 as DFQATT and CDR2 as SNEGSKA (reference sequence). The CDR3 has 13 residues. The CDR3 sequence: CSARGSGDNEQFF. For the CDR3, the DNA is TGCAGTGCTAGGGGAAGCGGAGACAATGAGCAGTTCTTC.

This chain uses TRBV7-8 with TRBJ2-3; D may be TRBD2 (5 bases). CDR3 length: 17 residues. The germline gives CDR1 SGHVS, CDR2 FQNEAQ. Trimming took off 0 bases at V and 1 base at J, with 14 bases between the two ends. CDR3 loop: CASSLALLAPRTDTQYF. Here the CDR3 DNA reads TGTGCCAGCAGCTTAGCGCTGCTAGCCCCCCGCACAGATACGCAGTATTTT.

This chain uses TRBV6-5 with TRBJ2-7; 14 positions match TRBD2. Germline V CDR1 and CDR2: MNHEY, SVGAGI. This CDR3 has 21 amino acids. V was clipped by 4 bases and J by 1 base; unmatched bases: 18. The CDR3, as DNA: TGTGCCAGCAGTTCCGGGGTACAAAGGGGACTAGCGGGAGTGAGGTCCTACGAGCAGTACTTC. The encoded protein is CASSSGVQRGLAGVRSYEQYF.

The chain recombines TRBV5-1 with TRBJ2-6; possibly TRBD2 for D (5 bases). The CDR3 loop spans 16 amino acids. CDR1 SGHRS and CDR2 YFSETQ come from the germline V gene. Trimming cost V 4 bases and J 0 bases, with 11 bases left between them. CDR3 protein: CASSLAGTSGANVLTF. CDR3 nucleotide sequence: TGCGCCAGCAGCCTGGCGGGCACCTCTGGGGCCAACGTCCTGACTTTC.

Only a few counts were recorded for this clonotype. The chain combines TRBV3-1 with TRBJ2-6; D remains unclear. The length of the CDR3 is 17 residues. Germline CDR1 is LGHDT and CDR2 is YNNKEL (reference sequence). V was cut by 4 bases and J by 0 bases, with 13 bases left in between. CDR3 coding DNA: TGTGCCAGCAGCCCCGTAGGGCGGACCTCTGGGGCCAACGTCCTGACTTTC. The encoded protein is CASSPVGRTSGANVLTF.

The chain uses TRBV10-3 and TRBJ1-1; D is perhaps TRBD1 (5 bases). The CDR3 is 15 residues long. Germline assignment: CDR1 ENHRY and CDR2 SYGVKD. V lost 10 bases and J lost 0, with 18 bases in between. This CDR3 reads CASRLVGHMNTEAFF. The CDR3 region has the DNA TGTGCCAGCCGACTAGTAGGACACATGAACACTGAAGCTTTCTTT.

J is TRBJ1-2 and V is TRBV12-3 or TRBV12-4; 8 bases are a match to TRBD1. The CDR3 covers 13 residues. Losses at the gene ends were 5 bases for V and 8 bases for J; bases not matched to a gene: 7. In DNA, the CDR3 is TGTGCCAGCAGTCCGGGACAGGTCGACGGCTACACCTTC. As protein: CASSPGQVDGYTF.

The chain joins TRBV20-1 to TRBJ2-6, with D unresolved. The CDR3 totals 13 residues. With 6 bases removed from V and 4 bases from J, the gap between germline ends came to 10 bases. Germline-derived CDR1 and CDR2 are DFQATT and SNEGSKA (reference sequence). CDR3 nucleotides: TGCAGTGCCTCCCGTTTAGGGGCCAACGTCCTGACTTTC. Protein product: CSASRLGANVLTF.

The chain has TRBV20-1 and TRBJ2-5; the D is unclear. The CDR3 has 15 amino acids. Trimming removed 0 bases from V and 2 bases from J, with 13 bases in between. CDR1 is DFQATT, CDR2 SNEGSKA, per germline (reference sequence). The CDR3 is CSARDRPASQETQYF. The DNA of the CDR3 is TGCAGTGCTAGAGATCGCCCAGCCTCGCAAGAGACCCAGTACTTC.

The chain joins TRBV28 to TRBJ2-5; D is perhaps TRBD1 (6 bases). V shed 5 bases and J shed 4 bases, with 20 bases lying between them. This CDR3 region has 16 residues. Germline values: CDR1 MDHEN, CDR2 SYDVKM. The CDR3 nucleotides read TGTGCCAGCAGTCCCTCGGGACACCAAAGAGGAGAGACCCAGTACTTC. Translation gives CASSPSGHQRGETQYF.

The rearrangement joins TRBV18 to TRBJ2-1, with TRBD1 matching over 7 bases. The germline gives CDR1 KGHSH, CDR2 LQKENI. Losses at the gene ends were 5 bases for V and 8 bases for J; bases not matched to a gene: 3. This CDR3 is built from 12 residues. The CDR3 DNA is TGTGCCAGCTCAGCAACAGGGGATGAGCAGTTCTTC. Its translation is CASSATGDEQFF.

This chain joins TRBV6-1 and TRBJ1-2; 12 nucleotides match TRBD1. This CDR3 is 16 amino acids long. Trimming at V came to 0 bases and at J to 8 bases, leaving 7 bases not matched to a gene. The V gene's germline CDR1 is MNHNS and CDR2 SASEGT. CDR3 residues: CASSEAKGTGGRGYTF. CDR3 bases: TGTGCCAGCAGTGAAGCGAAGGGGACAGGGGGCCGGGGCTACACCTTC.

This clonotype showed up just a few times. The chain carries TRBV15 and TRBJ2-3; a possible D gene is TRBD2 (6 bases). This CDR3 region has 16 residues. Germline V gene sequence: CDR1 LNHNV, CDR2 YYDKDF (reference sequence). Trimming removed 5 bases from V and 2 bases from J, with 17 bases in between. CDR3 residues: CATSQVTGGITDTQYF. The CDR3 nucleotides read TGTGCCACCAGCCAAGTCACCGGCGGGATCACAGATACGCAGTATTTT.

The J gene is TRBJ1-2, the V gene TRBV2; 8 bases map to TRBD1. The CDR3 covers 13 residues. Germline assignment: CDR1 SNHLY and CDR2 FYNNEI. J gave up 6 bases and V 3 bases, and 3 bases lay outside the gene matches. This chain's CDR3 is CASSDGTGNGYTF. For the CDR3, the DNA is TGTGCCAGCAGTGATGGGACAGGAAATGGCTACACCTTC.

In its sample, this clonotype was seen a few times. The chain has TRBV20-1 and TRBJ2-1, with TRBD2 identical over 10 bases. Germline V gene lookup returns CDR1 DFQATT and CDR2 SNEGSKA (reference sequence). The J segment lost 6 bases and the V segment lost 7 bases, leaving 6 bases of the junction unmatched. The CDR3 length is 13 residues. For the CDR3, the DNA is TGCAGTGGTTCCAGCGGGAGGGCCAATGAGCAGTTCTTC. This codes for CSGSSGRANEQFF.

The chain couples TRBV10-3 to TRBJ2-7; the D gene is possibly TRBD2 (5 bases). The CDR3 consists of 17 residues. The germline V gene has CDR1 ENHRY and CDR2 SYGVKD. V was pared by 3 bases and J by 0 bases, with 18 bases between. This CDR3 is CAISDSTVGRGSYEQYF. The CDR3 DNA is TGTGCCATCAGTGACTCTACCGTCGGACGGGGCTCCTACGAGCAGTACTTC.